The clone carrying this T cell receptor (beta chain) was observed a few times. Its antigen is not identified. The data were obtained in a study of CD8+CD57+ T cells in acquired aplastic anemia. Study-wide background: On average, sorted CD4+ and CD8+ cells gave 2.5 to 4 ug of DNA.

CDR3 and TCR beta VDJ profiling relied on genomic DNA as the template. Each CDR3 protein gets one entry after TCRdb re-called the reads with MiXCR. The data contain about 200,000 distinct CDR3 sequences, 60% to 80% of them singletons. Sequenced patients had shown CD8+CD57+ cell expansion by flow cytometry. Patients were treatment-naive when blood was sampled. CDR3 length: 16 amino acids. CDR1 WSHSY and CDR2 SAAADI come from the germline V gene. J lost 7 bases, V lost 6 bases, and 11 bases had no gene match. Study-wide results and caveats: It was found that nearly 30 CD8+ CDR3 sequences were shared between patients and controls. Patients and controls were not found to differ significantly in CD8+ Simpson's diversity.

The TCR comes from a human donor with aplastic anemia. The genes are TRBV10-2 and TRBJ2-1; TRBD1 agrees at 11 bases. Sequenced material: sorted CD4+, CD8+, or CD8+CD57+ T cells (not recorded which) from PBMCs. The CDR3 DNA is TGCGCCAGCAGGGAGGCGACGGGACAGGGGGTAAATGAGCAGTTCTTC. Residues: CASREATGQGVNEQFF.